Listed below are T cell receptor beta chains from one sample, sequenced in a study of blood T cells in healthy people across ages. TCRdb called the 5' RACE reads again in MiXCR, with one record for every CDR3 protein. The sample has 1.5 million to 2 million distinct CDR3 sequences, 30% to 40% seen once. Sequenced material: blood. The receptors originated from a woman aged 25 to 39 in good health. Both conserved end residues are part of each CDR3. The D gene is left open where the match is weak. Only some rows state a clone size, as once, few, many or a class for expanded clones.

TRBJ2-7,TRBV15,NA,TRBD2,CATRPRTSGIYEQYF,TGTGCCACCCGCCCCCGGACTAGCGGGATCTACGAGCAGTACTTC
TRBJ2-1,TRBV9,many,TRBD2,CASSVTSGRGNEQFF,TGTGCCAGCAGCGTTACTAGCGGGAGAGGGAATGAGCAGTTCTTC
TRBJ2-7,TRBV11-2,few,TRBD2,CASSPSRVGLAGQNYEQYF,TGTGCCAGCAGCCCAAGCCGGGTCGGTCTAGCGGGGCAGAACTACGAGCAGTACTTC
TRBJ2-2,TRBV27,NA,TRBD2,CASSPASGRSTGELFF,TGTGCCAGCAGTCCTGCTAGCGGGAGGAGCACCGGGGAGCTGTTTTTT
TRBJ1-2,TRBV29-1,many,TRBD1,CSVETGDNYGYTF,TGCAGCGTTGAGACAGGGGATAACTATGGCTACACCTTC
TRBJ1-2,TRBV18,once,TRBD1,CASSPSGTGASGYTF,TGTGCCAGCTCACCATCAGGGACAGGGGCCTCTGGCTACACCTTC
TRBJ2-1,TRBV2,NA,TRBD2,CASNRLAGGLRNEQFF,TGTGCCAGCAATCGACTAGCGGGAGGGCTAAGGAATGAGCAGTTCTTC
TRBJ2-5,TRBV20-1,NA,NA,CSALGLAETQYF,TGCAGTGCACTCGGTCTAGCAGAGACCCAGTACTTC
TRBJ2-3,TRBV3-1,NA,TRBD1,CASSQRDRGSDTQYF,TGTGCCAGCAGCCAACGGGACAGGGGATCCGATACGCAGTATTTT
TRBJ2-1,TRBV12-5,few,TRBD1,CASGTLGTGYNEQFF,TGTGCTAGTGGTACCCTCGGGACAGGGTACAATGAGCAGTTCTTC
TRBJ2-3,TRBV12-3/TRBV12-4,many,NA,CASSSTSPGVDTQYF,TGTGCCAGCAGTTCCACCTCTCCTGGGGTAGATACGCAGTATTTT
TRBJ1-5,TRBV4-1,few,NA,CASTASGTKNQPQHF,TGCGCCAGCACCGCCTCCGGGACAAAGAATCAGCCCCAGCATTTT
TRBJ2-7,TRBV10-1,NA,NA,CASSESAFPYEQYF,TGCGCCAGCAGTGAGTCGGCGTTTCCCTACGAGCAGTACTTC
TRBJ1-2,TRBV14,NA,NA,CASSRLGWSYTF,TGTGCCAGCAGCCGCCTAGGGTGGAGCTACACCTTC
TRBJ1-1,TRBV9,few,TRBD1,CASSVGQGGISNTEAFF,TGTGCCAGCAGCGTGGGACAGGGAGGGATCTCGAACACTGAAGCTTTCTTT
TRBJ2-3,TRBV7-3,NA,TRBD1,CASSSAGTATDTQYF,TGTGCCAGCAGCTCGGCCGGGACAGCCACAGATACGCAGTATTTT
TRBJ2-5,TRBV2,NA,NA,CASRTNLYQETQYF,TGTGCTAGCAGAACTAATTTATACCAAGAGACCCAGTACTTC
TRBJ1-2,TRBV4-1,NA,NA,CASSQPAAGPSGYTF,TGCGCCAGCAGCCAACCGGCGGCAGGGCCCTCTGGCTACACCTTC
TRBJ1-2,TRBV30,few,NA,CAWTSGVSNYGYTF,TGTGCCTGGACCTCCGGCGTCTCTAACTATGGCTACACCTTC
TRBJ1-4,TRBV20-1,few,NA,CSARTNEKLFF,TGCAGTGCTAGGACTAATGAAAAACTGTTTTTT
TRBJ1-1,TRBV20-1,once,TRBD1,CSARDLSRGHSEAFF,TGCAGTGCTAGAGATTTATCCAGGGGGCATTCTGAAGCTTTCTTT
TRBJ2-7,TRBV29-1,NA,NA,CSVETQRYEQYF,TGCAGCGTCGAGACACAACGCTACGAGCAGTACTTC
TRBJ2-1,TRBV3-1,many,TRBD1,CASSQDSYRGNEQFF,TGTGCCAGCAGCCAAGATTCGTACAGGGGTAATGAGCAGTTCTTC
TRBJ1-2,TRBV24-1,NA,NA,CATSDYGIGYGYTF,TGTGCCACCAGTGATTACGGGATTGGGTATGGCTACACCTTC
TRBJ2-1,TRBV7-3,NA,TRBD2,CASSLEPSGGGEQFF,TGTGCCAGCAGCTTAGAGCCTAGCGGGGGCGGTGAGCAGTTCTTC
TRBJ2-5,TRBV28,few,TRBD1,CATYRGEAQETQYF,TGTGCCACCTACAGGGGGGAGGCTCAAGAGACCCAGTACTTC
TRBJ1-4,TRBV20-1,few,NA,CSARDPLELSNEKLFF,TGCAGTGCTAGAGACCCCCTTGAGCTTTCTAATGAAAAACTGTTTTTT
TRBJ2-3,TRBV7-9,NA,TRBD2,CASSSRAGGSTDTQYF,TGTGCCAGCAGCTCTAGAGCGGGGGGGAGCACAGATACGCAGTATTTT
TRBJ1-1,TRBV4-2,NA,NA,CASSQSSGEWTEAFF,TGTGCCAGCAGCCAGAGTTCAGGGGAGTGGACTGAAGCTTTCTTT
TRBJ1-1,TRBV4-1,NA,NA,CASSQWAPGLNTEAFF,TGCGCCAGCAGCCAGTGGGCCCCGGGGCTGAACACTGAAGCTTTCTTT
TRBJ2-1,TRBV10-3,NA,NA,CAITDTDANGQFF,TGTGCCATCACCGATACAGACGCCAATGGGCAGTTCTTC
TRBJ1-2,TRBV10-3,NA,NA,CAISDPQNGYTF,TGTGCCATCAGTGATCCCCAAAATGGCTACACCTTC
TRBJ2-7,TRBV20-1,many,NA,CSARDTLYEQYF,TGCAGTGCAAGGGACACCTTATACGAGCAGTACTTC
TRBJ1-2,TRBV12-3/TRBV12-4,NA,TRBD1,CASTPQGRGGYTF,TGTGCCAGCACCCCACAGGGGCGTGGTGGCTACACCTTC
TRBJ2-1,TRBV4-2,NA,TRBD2,CACSQDRLAGGVDEQFF,TGTGCCTGCAGCCAAGATCGTCTAGCGGGGGGTGTCGATGAGCAGTTCTTC
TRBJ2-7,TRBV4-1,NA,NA,CVSSRDPGRSYEQYF,TGCGTCAGCAGCCGAGACCCCGGGCGCTCCTACGAGCAGTACTTC
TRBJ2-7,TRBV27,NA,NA,CASSLNINYEQYF,TGTGCCAGCAGTTTAAACATCAACTACGAGCAGTACTTC
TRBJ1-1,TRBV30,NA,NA,CAWTGSKSEAFF,TGTGCCTGGACGGGCAGTAAGTCTGAAGCTTTCTTT
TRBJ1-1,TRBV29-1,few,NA,CSVDSGENTEAFF,TGCAGCGTTGATTCAGGGGAAAACACTGAAGCTTTCTTT
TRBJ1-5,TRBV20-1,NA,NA,CSATTDQIGNQPQHF,TGCAGTGCTACCACCGACCAGATTGGAAATCAGCCCCAGCATTTT
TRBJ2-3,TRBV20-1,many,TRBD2,CSALPGEGYTQYF,TGCAGTGCCCTCCCGGGGGAGGGATATACGCAGTATTTT
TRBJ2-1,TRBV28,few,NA,CASSSTHRTDYNEQFF,TGTGCCAGCAGTTCGACTCATCGGACAGATTACAATGAGCAGTTCTTC
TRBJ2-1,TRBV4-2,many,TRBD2,CASSPFGASGGIEEQFF,TGTGCCAGCAGCCCTTTTGGGGCTAGCGGGGGGATAGAAGAGCAGTTCTTC
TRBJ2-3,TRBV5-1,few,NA,CASSWGVAARDTQYF,TGCGCCAGCAGCTGGGGGGTAGCGGCAAGAGATACGCAGTATTTT
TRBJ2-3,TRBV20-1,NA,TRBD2,CSAPLAGGENTQYF,TGCAGTGCTCCCCTAGCGGGAGGTGAAAATACGCAGTATTTT
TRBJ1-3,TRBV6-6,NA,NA,CASSTRDGDSGNTIYF,TGTGCCAGCAGTACCCGGGACGGCGACTCTGGAAACACCATATATTTT
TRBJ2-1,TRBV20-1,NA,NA,CSARPLAFNNEQFF,TGCAGTGCCCGCCCGCTAGCCTTTAACAATGAGCAGTTCTTC
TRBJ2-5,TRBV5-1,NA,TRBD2,CASSVSSGGKETQYF,TGCGCCAGCAGCGTGTCTAGCGGGGGGAAAGAGACCCAGTACTTC
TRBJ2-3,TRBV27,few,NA,CASRPSSRGLLFVDTQYF,TGTGCCAGCAGACCCTCAAGCCGGGGGCTTCTATTCGTAGATACGCAGTATTTT
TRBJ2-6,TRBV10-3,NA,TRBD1,CAIRDRVNSEANVLTF,TGTGCCATCAGGGACAGGGTAAACTCTGAGGCCAACGTCCTGACTTTC
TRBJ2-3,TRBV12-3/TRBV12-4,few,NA,CASTLTGGQTDTQYF,TGTGCCAGCACTCTAACGGGGGGCCAGACAGATACGCAGTATTTT